Listed below are T cell receptor beta chains from one sample, sequenced in a study of OX40 agonist ivuxolimab in advanced cancers. Only in-frame clones appear in the TCRdb table, and some are missing; sequencing was by immunoSEQ multiplex PCR. The data show 68,000 or so clones, approximately 80% seen once. The sample in question was CD4+ or CD8+ T cells sorted from blood, obtained in a trial of the OX40 agonist ivuxolimab. The receptor source for this set is an adult with an advanced solid tumor such as melanoma, head and neck, liver or kidney cancer. Both conserved end residues are part of each CDR3. D genes are given only for firm matches. The size field is filled for only some rows; it gives once, few, many or a size class.

cdr3_aa	cdr3_nt	clone_size	v_call	j_call	d_call
CASSLWAGDATNEKLFF	TGTGCCAGCAGTTTATGGGCCGGGGACGCAACTAATGAAAAACTGTTTTTT	-	TRBV27	TRBJ1-4	-
CASSQEPRLAGGNTQYF	TGCGCCAGCAGCCAAGAACCCCGACTAGCGGGGGGCAATACGCAGTATTTT	once	TRBV4-1	TRBJ2-3	TRBD2
CASSSPGTAGEKLFF	TGTGCCAGCAGCTCTCCCGGGACCGCTGGGGAAAAACTGTTTTTT	-	TRBV7-2	TRBJ1-4	-
CASSLDLGDEQFF	TGTGCCAGCAGCTTAGATTTGGGCGATGAGCAGTTCTTC	-	TRBV7-7	TRBJ2-1	-
CASWEGAWGNQPQHF	TGTGCCAGCTGGGAGGGGGCCTGGGGCAATCAGCCCCAGCATTTT	-	TRBV28	TRBJ1-5	TRBD1
CASSIGGAGPYEQYF	TGTGCCAGTAGTATAGGGGGGGCGGGCCCCTACGAGCAGTACTTC	-	TRBV19	TRBJ2-7	-
CASSPVEVAGELFF	TGCGCCAGCAGCCCGGTGGAGGTGGCTGGGGAGCTGTTTTTT	-	TRBV4-1	TRBJ2-2	-
CASSMTGTGTLSSAFF	TGTGCCAGTAGTATGACAGGGACAGGGACTCTCTCCTCTGCTTTCTTT	-	TRBV19	TRBJ1-1	TRBD1
CASSLDGGRVANEKLFF	TGCGCCAGCAGCCTCGACGGGGGGCGCGTAGCTAATGAAAAACTGTTTTTT	-	TRBV4-1	TRBJ1-4	-
CASSLRESREGAYEQYF	TGCGCCAGCAGCCTCCGTGAGAGTAGGGAAGGAGCCTACGAGCAGTACTTC	-	TRBV4-1	TRBJ2-7	-
CASSLLRLADSYEQYF	TGTGCCAGCAGTCTACTCAGACTAGCGGACTCCTACGAGCAGTACTTC	-	TRBV28	TRBJ2-7	TRBD2
CASSLGLAGHYNEQFF	TGTGCCAGCAGCTTGGGACTAGCGGGGCACTACAATGAGCAGTTCTTC	-	TRBV11-2	TRBJ2-1	TRBD2
CAWSVSRAGTGELFF	TGTGCCTGGAGTGTTTCTCGGGCCGGCACCGGGGAGCTGTTTTTT	-	TRBV30	TRBJ2-2	-
CASSLIGQAGTGANVLTF	TGCGCCAGCAGCTTGATAGGGCAGGCTGGCACTGGGGCCAACGTCCTGACTTTC	few	TRBV5-1	TRBJ2-6	-
CASSAILPDRVLDSGELFF	TGCGCCAGCAGTGCAATACTACCAGACAGGGTTCTTGATTCCGGGGAGCTGTTTTTT	once	TRBV10-1	TRBJ2-2	TRBD1
CASTVTGRSDTGELFF	TGTGCCAGCACCGTGACAGGGAGGTCGGACACCGGGGAGCTGTTTTTT	-	TRBV27	TRBJ2-2	-
CASSGTIYEQYF	TGTGCCAGCAGTGGGACAATCTACGAGCAGTACTTC	-	TRBV28	TRBJ2-7	-
CASTAPTGPREAFF	TGTGCCAGTACCGCCCCCACAGGTCCCCGTGAAGCTTTCTTT	-	TRBV19	TRBJ1-1	-
CASNNRGRGKNQPQHF	TGTGCCAGTAATAATAGGGGAAGGGGAAAAAATCAGCCCCAGCATTTT	-	TRBV19	TRBJ1-5	-
CASSYYRGYEQYF	TGTGCCAGCAGTTACTACAGGGGGTACGAGCAGTACTTC	few	TRBV6-6	TRBJ2-7	TRBD1
CASSWGVEQYF	TGTGCCAGCAGCTGGGGGGTCGAGCAGTACTTC	-	TRBV5-6	TRBJ2-7	-
CASSQGVGPGIGAFF	TGCGCCAGCAGCCAAGGGGTGGGACCGGGAATTGGAGCTTTCTTT	few	TRBV4-1	TRBJ1-1	-
CASSVTGGPQETQYF	TGTGCCAGCAGCGTTACAGGGGGCCCCCAAGAGACCCAGTACTTC	-	TRBV7-7	TRBJ2-5	TRBD1
CASSLGTPYNEQFF	TGCGCCAGCAGCCTAGGGACACCGTACAATGAGCAGTTCTTC	-	TRBV5-1	TRBJ2-1	-
CASSPGGSVSDTQYF	TGTGCCAGCAGCCCCGGGGGGTCGGTTTCAGATACGCAGTATTTT	-	TRBV11-3	TRBJ2-3	TRBD2
CASTTGVGEKLFF	TGTGCCAGCACGACAGGGGTGGGTGAAAAACTGTTTTTT	-	TRBV6-5	TRBJ1-4	TRBD1
CASSLSWAVNEKLFF	TGTGCCAGCAGTTTATCATGGGCCGTTAATGAAAAACTGTTTTTT	-	TRBV27	TRBJ1-4	-
CASSPTGRGQGSRSTDTQYF	TGCGCCAGCAGCCCTACGGGGAGAGGACAGGGGTCACGAAGCACAGATACGCAGTATTTT	-	TRBV5-1	TRBJ2-3	TRBD1
CASSQEVQETQYF	TGTGCCAGCAGCCAAGAGGTTCAAGAGACCCAGTACTTC	-	TRBV7-7	TRBJ2-5	-
CASSPRLTGSGYTF	TGCGCCAGCAGCCCCCGATTGACAGGGAGTGGCTACACCTTC	-	TRBV5-1	TRBJ1-2	TRBD1
CAISVGRANYGYTF	TGTGCCATCAGTGTGGGCAGGGCGAACTATGGCTACACCTTC	-	TRBV10-3	TRBJ1-2	-
CASSVTGKSYGYTF	TGTGCCAGCAGCGTTACGGGGAAGAGCTATGGCTACACCTTC	-	TRBV9	TRBJ1-2	-
CASRGSTDTQYF	TGTGCCAGCAGGGGATCCACAGATACGCAGTATTTT	-	TRBV11-3	TRBJ2-3	-
CASRGGANTGELFF	TGTGCCTCCAGGGGCGGCGCGAACACCGGGGAGCTGTTTTTT	-	TRBV30	TRBJ2-2	-
CASTASVLRGTAEQYF	TGTGCCAGCACCGCCTCGGTCCTACGGGGCACCGCCGAGCAGTACTTC	-	TRBV27	TRBJ2-7	-
CASSLTVRYNEQFF	TGTGCCAGCAGCTTGACCGTGCGCTACAATGAGCAGTTCTTC	once	TRBV5-6	TRBJ2-1	-
CASSPYLGPNYGYTF	TGTGCCAGCAGCCCCTACTTAGGGCCAAACTATGGCTACACCTTC	-	TRBV9	TRBJ1-2	-
CAISKAQASINEKLFF	TGTGCCATCAGTAAAGCCCAGGCATCCATTAATGAAAAACTGTTTTTT	-	TRBV10-3	TRBJ1-4	-
CASSSPTGELFF	TGTGCCAGCTCATCGCCTACCGGGGAGCTGTTTTTT	-	TRBV18	TRBJ2-2	-
CASSLGGQGAETLHF	TGCGCCAGCAGCTTGGGTGGACAGGGGGCGGAGACCCTCCACTTT	-	TRBV5-1	TRBJ1-6	TRBD1
CASSSPPHGGSGREQYF	TGTGCCAGCAGCTCACCACCCCACGGGGGCAGTGGGAGGGAGCAGTACTTC	-	TRBV7-9	TRBJ2-7	-
CASSPASGGRNEQFF	TGTGCCAGCAGCCCGGCCAGCGGGGGGCGCAATGAGCAGTTCTTC	-	TRBV7-9	TRBJ2-1	TRBD2
CASSFNRAHNSPLHF	TGTGCCAGCAGCTTTAACAGGGCGCATAATTCACCCCTCCACTTT	-	TRBV5-6	TRBJ1-6	-
CASSQISGQRANTIYF	TGCGCCAGCAGCCAAATCTCGGGACAAAGGGCGAACACCATATATTTT	-	TRBV4-1	TRBJ1-3	-
CSAAPSTGNTIYF	TGCAGCGCGGCCCCATCGACTGGAAACACCATATATTTT	once	TRBV29-1	TRBJ1-3	-
CASSSDPGLANTGELFF	TGTGCCAGCAGCTCGGACCCGGGACTAGCTAACACCGGGGAGCTGTTTTTT	-	TRBV5-4	TRBJ2-2	TRBD2
CASSGVLGTGGPYEQYF	TGTGCCAGCAGCGGGGTATTAGGGACAGGTGGCCCCTACGAGCAGTACTTC	once	TRBV11-2	TRBJ2-7	TRBD1
CASSLVRDMNTEAFF	TGTGCCAGCAGCTTGGTCAGAGACATGAACACTGAAGCTTTCTTT	-	TRBV5-6	TRBJ1-1	-
CSGDRAGITEAFF	TGCAGCGGCGACAGGGCGGGTATTACTGAAGCTTTCTTT	-	TRBV29-1	TRBJ1-1	TRBD1
CASSSNAGGGQPQHF	TGTGCCAGCAGTTCGAACGCAGGGGGCGGTCAGCCCCAGCATTTT	-	TRBV27	TRBJ1-5	TRBD1
CASSIRQGRNIQYF	TGTGCCAGTAGTATACGGCAGGGGAGGAACATTCAGTACTTC	-	TRBV19	TRBJ2-4	-
CASSLRTSNTEAFF	TGTGCCAGCAGCTTAAGGACCTCGAACACTGAAGCTTTCTTT	-	TRBV5-4	TRBJ1-1	-
CASTQSGQGFSPLHF	TGTGCCAGTACACAATCGGGACAGGGCTTTTCACCCCTCCACTTT	few	TRBV2	TRBJ1-6	TRBD1
CASSPGVATNEKLFF	TGTGCCAGCTCCCCGGGGGTCGCAACTAATGAAAAACTGTTTTTT	once	TRBV9	TRBJ1-4	-
CASRLTGITDTQYF	TGTGCCAGCAGACTAACGGGGATCACAGATACGCAGTATTTT	-	TRBV27	TRBJ2-3	-
CASSPAGFDTQYF	TGTGCCAGCAGCCCTGCCGGCTTCGATACGCAGTATTTT	-	TRBV6-5	TRBJ2-3	-
CASRAGTGAYEQYF	TGTGCCAGTAGAGCCGGGACAGGGGCCTACGAGCAGTACTTC	-	TRBV19	TRBJ2-7	TRBD1
CASSIEGKYGYTF	TGTGCCAGTAGTATTGAGGGGAAGTATGGCTACACCTTC	-	TRBV19	TRBJ1-2	-
CASNPRGGGHGYTF	TGTGCCAGCAATCCTCGAGGCGGGGGGCACGGCTACACCTTC	-	TRBV27	TRBJ1-2	-